Following are 2 T cell receptor beta chains from one sample sequenced in a study of blood T cell repertoires in COVID-19. Profiled with immunoSEQ multiplex PCR; TCRdb holds only in-frame clones, not every one. Of approximately 390,000 clones listed, around 87% are singletons. The sample consisted of peripheral blood. These receptor sequences come from a woman between 55 and 75 years old with COVID-19, enrolled during active disease.

The chain joins TRBV2 to TRBJ2-3; D perhaps matches TRBD2 (6 bases). The CDR3 loop spans 17 amino acids. V was trimmed by 5 bases and J by 0 bases, leaving 18 bases between them. CDR1 is SNHLY, CDR2 FYNNEI, per germline. This CDR3 is CASSLTPGLGSTDTQYF. CDR3 sequence (DNA): TGTGCCAGCAGTCTAACTCCGGGACTGGGTAGCACAGATACGCAGTATTTT.

The chain combines TRBV6-1 with TRBJ2-7; 9 positions agree with TRBD1. CDR1 is MNHNS, CDR2 SASEGT, per germline. V trimming: 6 bases; J trimming: 3 bases; junction bases outside the gene matches: 9. CDR3 length equals 15 residues. The CDR3 protein is CASRRDREPNYEQYF. DNA for the CDR3: TGTGCCAGCAGAAGGGACAGGGAACCCAACTACGAGCAGTACTTC.